The subject of this entry is one T cell receptor beta chain. The sample comes from a study of shared clonotypes between healthy human individuals. CDR1 is SGHRS and CDR2 is YFSETQ in the germline V gene. Trimming removed 3 bases at V and 5 bases at J, with 8 bases between. The CDR3 loop spans 12 amino acids. Assay used: immunoSEQ multiplex PCR; TCRdb lists only in-frame clones, some missing. The sample lists millions of clones, roughly 92% occurring once. Specimen: naive CD4+ T cells sorted from blood. Subset here: CD45RA+ positively selected. This chain links TRBV5-1 with TRBJ2-5, with TRBD1 as a possible D gene (6 bases). This clonotype originated in a man aged 18 to 35 in good health. This CDR3 is CASSSQGETQYF. CDR3 in DNA: TGCGCCAGCAGCTCCCAGGGGGAGACCCAGTACTTC.